A single T cell receptor beta chain is shown here with its context. Its antigen is not known. This specimen belongs to a study of T cell responses to AZD1222 COVID-19 vaccine. Whole-study findings and limits: A mostly white British donor set with more females was recruited, and clonal diversity was possibly underestimated.

With 3 bases removed from V and 9 bases from J, the gap between germline ends came to 4 bases. This CDR3 spans 10 amino acids. Assay: immunoSEQ multiplex PCR; the TCRdb copy retains only in-frame clones and omits some. This sample has more than 70,000 clones, with about nine tenths found just once. The chain uses TRBV12-3 or TRBV12-4 and TRBJ2-3; D gene uncertain. This sequence originates from an adult who received the AZD1222 COVID-19 vaccine. The sequencing here drew on peripheral blood, taken 28 days after the second AZD1222 dose. DNA of the CDR3: TGTGCCAGCAGTTTCTCCACGCAGTATTTT. It yields the protein CASSFSTQYF.